A single T cell receptor (beta chain) is shown here with its context. What antigen it recognizes has not been identified. Base-call qualities are not available, and no considerably larger clone is one nucleotide away. The data were obtained in a study of blood T cell repertoires in COVID-19 (dated by TCRdb to 2019 to 2021). In the study overall: Collaborator samples came from the United States, Italy and Spain and covered acute and convalescent phases of COVID-19. Where available, HLA class I and class II types were taken from metadata supplied by the sample provider and were not determined by assay-based typing. Nearly every sample came with metadata listing a de-identified subject ID, COVID-19 status, age in years and sex. The prospective study material was composed of cDNA or gDNA derived from T cells, B-cell-depleted T cells, or PBMCs. The samples were drawn from two sources: the first 160 participants of the ongoing ImmuneRACE study, and approximately 1,300 subjects contributed by 6 global collaborators. The dataset comprised deeply sampled blood TCRbeta repertoires from subjects exposed to, actively infected with, or recovered from COVID-19. The repertoires were released in a freely available public database intended as a resource for research on the immune response to SARS-CoV-2. The full study reports these points: Clinical and demographic metadata were provided uncurated, with the amount varying by source and participant.

The collaborating institutions used their own protocols to collect whole blood in K2EDTA tubes. For TCRbeta analysis, collaborator samples were shipped as frozen whole blood, as isolated PBMCs, or as DNA extracted from either sample type. The germline V gene supplies CDR1 SGDLS and CDR2 YYNGEE. V is reduced by 4 bases and J by 9 bases, leaving a spacing of 17 bases between them. Including the terminal cysteine and phenylalanine, the CDR3 comprises 14 residues. Only the CDR3 portion is preserved as DNA: 42 bases, with reading frame beginning at the first base. TCRbeta CDR3 regions were amplified from genomic DNA using the immunoSEQ Assay, a bias-controlled multiplex PCR. Concerning the study's data processing: Within the assay, amplification of reference gene primers was used to estimate how many nucleated cells each sample contained. To quantify the absolute abundance of each unique TCRbeta CDR3 rearrangement, sequence reads were collapsed and filtered. For each sample, productive Simpson clonality was calculated by taking the square root of Simpson's diversity index across productive rearrangements. Here the immuneACCESS table is served through TCRdb, limited to in-frame sequences with V and J called. Missing clones are a known gap in these copies; in checked studies unresolved V genes cover under half, and the rest lacks a known reason. V and J calls and clone size follow that table, whereas D and trimming were derived from the DNA. Present in this sample are approximately 210,000 clones, 80% to 90% of which were seen just once. The ten largest clones take up 0.7% to 0.85% of the sample.

The TCR sequence derives from a woman aged 70-85 years with acute or convalescent COVID-19. What was sequenced was peripheral blood. The chain couples TRBV9 to TRBJ2-1; tentative D gene TRBD2, with 5 bases matching. The DNA reads TGTGCCAGCAGCCCCCGGTCGGGTGGAGGTGAGCAGTTCTTC. Translated, it reads CASSPRSGGGEQFF.